This is a list of T cell receptor beta chains from one sample in a study of PD-L1 blockade in urothelial cancer. Using immunoSEQ multiplex PCR, the repertoire was profiled, and TCRdb retains in-frame clones only, with some absent. Of approximately 51,000 clones in the sample, around 88% are singletons; the top ten hold roughly 16%. The starting material was PBMCs, obtained around atezolizumab (anti-PD-L1) treatment. The receptors were sampled from a man aged 60 to 75 with urothelial cancer. Both conserved end residues are part of each CDR3. Expanded clones are given a class, and other clones once, few, many or no size at all.

size,J,V,CDR3
NA,TRBJ1-6,TRBV30,CAWSSGVQSSYNSPLHF
NA,TRBJ2-1,TRBV19,CASRGQGSNEQFF
NA,TRBJ2-3,TRBV7-7,CASSLAGSTDTQYF
NA,TRBJ2-1,TRBV28,CASKVSSYNEQFF
few,TRBJ2-7,TRBV7-9,CASGTGRDEQYF
NA,TRBJ2-1,TRBV28,CASRPRLAGVRGEQFF
NA,TRBJ2-3,TRBV21-1,CASSKAQGTGQGTDTQYF
NA,TRBJ2-7,TRBV25-1,CASRGQGREQYF
NA,TRBJ2-2,TRBV28,CASSLFSRIAGELFF
NA,TRBJ2-1,TRBV7-3,CASGLAGGNEQFF
NA,TRBJ2-7,TRBV7-2,CASSLVVPGQGAYFEQYF
NA,TRBJ1-1,TRBV11-2,CASSSLGGGVTEAFF
NA,TRBJ2-1,TRBV7-2,CASSFRLAGAEQFF
NA,TRBJ1-1,TRBV5-5,CASIKVAGTGVNTEAFF
NA,TRBJ1-2,TRBV27,CASSSRTGGHNYGYTF
NA,TRBJ1-5,TRBV19,CASKDRTHQPQHF
NA,TRBJ1-5,TRBV6-5,CASRRGLNQPQHF
NA,TRBJ2-3,TRBV9,CASSVAGDSPVEYF
NA,TRBJ1-4,TRBV7-3,CASSLTPGEKLFF
few,TRBJ2-7,TRBV5-4,CASSLDPPGTGGYEQYF
NA,TRBJ2-2,TRBV29-1,CSVVWLRGPNTGELFF
NA,TRBJ1-4,TRBV5-1,CASSLNPAGESEKLFF
NA,TRBJ1-1,TRBV4-1,CASSQDSGLGGTEAFF
NA,TRBJ2-5,TRBV2,CASSDPNSQETQYF
NA,TRBJ2-7,TRBV6-5,CASSYSRGLSYEQYF
NA,TRBJ1-2,TRBV6-5,CASSSALTGGFGYTF
NA,TRBJ1-3,TRBV11-2,CASSLRGSSNSGNTIYF
NA,TRBJ2-5,TRBV5-1,CASRTGTSGFGETQYF
NA,TRBJ2-3,TRBV9,CASSVRLAGGIGADTQYF
NA,TRBJ2-7,TRBV21-1,CASSEQGIWEQYF
NA,TRBJ2-3,TRBV5-1,CASSLGYRGAADTQYF
once,TRBJ2-1,TRBV27,CASTRRRGQAPRGEQFF
NA,TRBJ2-7,TRBV28,CASSPAGTGGYEQYF
once,TRBJ2-2,TRBV7-7,CASRFDRGGDDLYTGELFF
NA,TRBJ1-4,TRBV10-3,CAISDPPTTRGQSEKLFF
NA,TRBJ1-2,TRBV28,CASSFQTTGVYGYTF
few,TRBJ1-1,TRBV20-1,CSARPGGEAFF
NA,TRBJ1-2,TRBV6-5,CASSYTYGGYTF
NA,TRBJ2-1,TRBV5-1,CASNLLSGVGYNEQFF
NA,TRBJ1-2,TRBV7-6,CASSPSTVGQYGYTF
NA,TRBJ2-7,TRBV15,CATSRDAEYEQYF
few,TRBJ2-7,TRBV5-4,CASSTPRRNEQYF
many,TRBJ2-7,TRBV12-5,CASGSSGQGRQYF
NA,TRBJ1-5,TRBV7-3,CASRRGTQPQHF
NA,TRBJ2-7,TRBV6-6,CASSGLGGVTSYEQYF
NA,TRBJ2-1,TRBV19,CASSTGQGRDNEQFF
few,TRBJ2-3,TRBV29-1,CSVAQGGTDTQYF